The following is a T cell receptor beta chain sequence with its context. Its matching antigen is unknown. The entry originates in a study of T cell responses to AZD1222 COVID-19 vaccine. Study observations and caveats: There were mostly white British donors and more females than males, and clonal diversity was possibly underestimated.

It was second doses at about 4 or about 12 weeks that were pooled. Looked up from germline, CDR1 is SEHNR and CDR2 is FQNEAQ (reference sequence). V shed 5 bases and J 7 bases; nucleotides not matched to a gene: 10. The CDR3 loop spans 14 amino acids. Data came from immunoSEQ multiplex PCR; TCRdb stores just in-frame clones and leaves some out. The sample contains 85,000 to 130,000 clones, less than 95% of which appear only once. The starting material was peripheral blood, obtained 28 days after the second AZD1222 dose. This clonotype was obtained from an adult who received the AZD1222 COVID-19 vaccine. The chain employs TRBV7-9 and TRBJ1-2; 7 bases align to TRBD1. CDR3 sequence (DNA): TGTGCCAGCAGCCCCTCCGGGACAGCTGCTGGCTACACCTTC. As protein: CASSPSGTAAGYTF.